A selection of T cell receptor beta chains follows, all from one sample in a study of blood T cell repertoires in COVID-19. Repertoires were generated with immunoSEQ multiplex PCR, while TCRdb's copy carries only in-frame clones and drops some. This sample has about 62,000 clones, with around 83% found just once. The sequencing sample was made of peripheral blood. All receptors come from a human donor in a cohort sampled during active COVID-19. CDR3s include the opening cysteine and the closing phenylalanine or tryptophan. The D gene is left open where the match is weak. Some rows mark clone size as missing; the rest say once, few, many or name a class of expanded clone.

J: TRBJ2-1; size: few; V: TRBV29-1; D: -; CDR3: CSVVRTSNEQFF; DNA: TGCAGCGTTGTTAGGACTTCTAATGAGCAGTTCTTC
J: TRBJ2-7; size: -; V: TRBV5-1; D: -; CDR3: CASSLAGGLSSSISYEQYF; DNA: TGCGCCAGCAGCTTGGCCGGTGGGCTCTCTTCCTCGATCTCCTACGAGCAGTACTTC
J: TRBJ1-1; size: -; V: TRBV2; D: TRBD1; CDR3: CASTYGTGNTEAFF; DNA: TGTGCCAGCACCTACGGGACAGGGAACACTGAAGCTTTCTTT
J: TRBJ1-1; size: -; V: TRBV5-1; D: -; CDR3: CASSREGRTEAFF; DNA: TGCGCCAGCAGCCGGGAGGGGCGGACTGAAGCTTTCTTT
J: TRBJ1-2; size: few; V: TRBV19; D: TRBD1; CDR3: CASSPPLTGENGYTF; DNA: TGTGCCAGTAGTCCCCCGCTCACAGGGGAGAATGGCTACACCTTC
J: TRBJ1-2; size: -; V: TRBV7-9; D: -; CDR3: CASSLDRAAGGYTF; DNA: TGTGCCAGCAGCTTAGACAGGGCTGCTGGTGGCTACACCTTC
J: TRBJ1-4; size: -; V: TRBV28; D: TRBD1; CDR3: CASSLADRVKLFF; DNA: TGTGCCAGCAGTTTAGCGGACAGGGTAAAACTGTTTTTT
J: TRBJ2-7; size: -; V: TRBV6-5; D: TRBD1; CDR3: CASTSRGQGVYEQYF; DNA: TGTGCCAGCACCTCCCGGGGACAGGGGGTCTACGAGCAGTACTTC
J: TRBJ2-2; size: -; V: TRBV7-7; D: TRBD1; CDR3: CASGGQGGELFF; DNA: TGTGCCAGCGGGGGACAGGGCGGGGAGCTGTTTTTT
J: TRBJ1-4; size: -; V: TRBV7-9; D: -; CDR3: CASSRDLGGEKLFF; DNA: TGTGCCAGCAGCAGGGACTTAGGGGGAGAAAAACTGTTTTTT
J: TRBJ1-1; size: once; V: TRBV6-5; D: -; CDR3: CASSYAQGKTEAFF; DNA: TGTGCCAGCAGTTACGCACAGGGTAAGACTGAAGCTTTCTTT
J: TRBJ2-5; size: -; V: TRBV7-9; D: TRBD2; CDR3: CASSLGLAGGTETQYF; DNA: TGTGCCAGCAGCTTGGGACTGGCGGGAGGGACGGAGACCCAGTACTTC
J: TRBJ2-3; size: -; V: TRBV5-1; D: -; CDR3: CASSSGGARGTQYF; DNA: TGCGCCAGCAGCTCCGGTGGTGCCAGGGGTACGCAGTATTTT
J: TRBJ2-2; size: few; V: TRBV29-1; D: TRBD1; CDR3: CSVRDRVKENTGELFF; DNA: TGCAGCGTCCGGGACAGGGTAAAGGAAAACACCGGGGAGCTGTTTTTT
J: TRBJ1-6; size: -; V: TRBV28; D: -; CDR3: CASRKWGGRESPLHF; DNA: TGTGCCAGCAGGAAATGGGGGGGCAGGGAGTCACCCCTCCACTTT
J: TRBJ2-3; size: -; V: TRBV6-6; D: TRBD2; CDR3: CAGGSGDRDTQYF; DNA: TGTGCCGGGGGTAGCGGGGACCGGGATACGCAGTATTTT
J: TRBJ2-3; size: -; V: TRBV19; D: -; CDR3: CATGAGSLPDTQYF; DNA: TGTGCCACAGGGGCGGGCTCCCTTCCAGATACGCAGTATTTT
J: TRBJ2-1; size: -; V: TRBV6-2/TRBV6-3; D: -; CDR3: CASSYTRGYNEQFF; DNA: TGTGCCAGCAGTTACACAAGGGGGTACAATGAGCAGTTCTTC
J: TRBJ2-3; size: once; V: TRBV7-6; D: TRBD1; CDR3: CASRDSATDTQYF; DNA: TGTGCCAGCCGGGACAGCGCCACAGATACGCAGTATTTT
J: TRBJ2-1; size: -; V: TRBV2; D: TRBD2; CDR3: CASSELGLAGDNEQFF; DNA: TGTGCCAGCAGTGAACTTGGACTAGCGGGGGACAATGAGCAGTTCTTC
J: TRBJ2-3; size: -; V: TRBV5-1; D: -; CDR3: CASSLGQGGDTQYF; DNA: TGCGCCAGCAGCTTGGGACAGGGAGGAGATACGCAGTATTTT
J: TRBJ2-1; size: -; V: TRBV10-3; D: TRBD2; CDR3: CAIGGGLAGGVAYNEQFF; DNA: TGTGCCATAGGGGGTGGTCTAGCGGGAGGGGTTGCCTACAATGAGCAGTTCTTC
J: TRBJ2-7; size: -; V: TRBV14; D: TRBD2; CDR3: CASSLYSGGQYF; DNA: TGTGCCAGCAGCCTCTATTCGGGGGGGCAGTACTTC
J: TRBJ2-1; size: -; V: TRBV7-8; D: -; CDR3: CASSPSPHSYNEQFF; DNA: TGTGCCAGCAGCCCGTCCCCACACTCCTACAATGAGCAGTTCTTC
J: TRBJ2-6; size: once; V: TRBV19; D: TRBD2; CDR3: CASKGGGSGANVLTF; DNA: TGTGCCTCTAAAGGCGGGGGCTCTGGGGCCAACGTCCTGACTTTC
J: TRBJ1-6; size: -; V: TRBV4-2; D: -; CDR3: CASSQGVARNSPLHF; DNA: TGTGCCAGCAGCCAAGGTGTCGCGAGGAATTCACCCCTCCACTTT
J: TRBJ2-2; size: -; V: TRBV2; D: -; CDR3: CASSPDLTDTGELFF; DNA: TGTGCCAGCAGTCCCGATTTGACAGACACCGGGGAGCTGTTTTTT
J: TRBJ2-1; size: many; V: TRBV19; D: TRBD1; CDR3: CASSLPGDRYNEQFF; DNA: TGTGCCAGTAGTCTCCCTGGGGACAGGTACAATGAGCAGTTCTTC
J: TRBJ2-1; size: once; V: TRBV5-6; D: -; CDR3: CASSFRSGGNEQFF; DNA: TGTGCCAGCAGCTTCCGATCCGGAGGCAATGAGCAGTTCTTC
J: TRBJ2-5; size: -; V: TRBV5-1; D: TRBD2; CDR3: CASSSAGAIQETQYF; DNA: TGCGCCAGCAGCTCAGCGGGGGCCATACAAGAGACCCAGTACTTC
J: TRBJ1-2; size: -; V: TRBV19; D: TRBD1; CDR3: CASSLHGTGGYGYTF; DNA: TGTGCCAGTAGTCTCCACGGGACAGGGGGCTATGGCTACACCTTC
J: TRBJ1-1; size: -; V: TRBV6-5; D: -; CDR3: CAARTANTEAFF; DNA: TGTGCCGCTCGGACAGCAAACACTGAAGCTTTCTTT
J: TRBJ1-2; size: -; V: TRBV18; D: -; CDR3: CASSPEAPRLYGYTF; DNA: TGTGCCAGCTCACCAGAGGCCCCCCGGCTCTATGGCTACACCTTC